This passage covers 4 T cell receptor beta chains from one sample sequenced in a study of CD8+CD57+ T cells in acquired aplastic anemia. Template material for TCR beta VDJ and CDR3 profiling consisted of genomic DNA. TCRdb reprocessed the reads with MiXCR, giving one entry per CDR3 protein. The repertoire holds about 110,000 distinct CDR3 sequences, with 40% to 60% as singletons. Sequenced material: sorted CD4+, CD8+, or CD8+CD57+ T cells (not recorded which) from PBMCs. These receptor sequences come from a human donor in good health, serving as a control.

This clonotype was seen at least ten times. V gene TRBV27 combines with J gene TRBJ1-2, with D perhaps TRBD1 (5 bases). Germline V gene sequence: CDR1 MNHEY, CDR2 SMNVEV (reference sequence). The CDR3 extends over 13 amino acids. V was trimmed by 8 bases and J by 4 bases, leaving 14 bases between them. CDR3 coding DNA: TGTGCCAGCGCGCCAAGGGGTAGCTATGGCTACACCTTC. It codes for CASAPRGSYGYTF.

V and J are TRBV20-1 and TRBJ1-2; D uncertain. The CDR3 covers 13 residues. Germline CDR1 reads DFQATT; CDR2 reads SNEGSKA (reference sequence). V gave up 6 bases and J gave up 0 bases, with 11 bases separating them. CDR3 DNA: TGCAGTGCCCAGGACGTCTCTAACTATGGCTACACCTTC. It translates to CSAQDVSNYGYTF.

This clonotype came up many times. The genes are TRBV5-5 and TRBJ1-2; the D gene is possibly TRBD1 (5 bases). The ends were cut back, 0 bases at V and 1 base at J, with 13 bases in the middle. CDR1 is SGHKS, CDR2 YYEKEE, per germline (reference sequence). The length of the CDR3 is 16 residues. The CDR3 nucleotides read TGTGCCAGCAGCTTGGGGGGGTTGGACGGTAACTATGGCTACACCTTC. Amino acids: CASSLGGLDGNYGYTF.

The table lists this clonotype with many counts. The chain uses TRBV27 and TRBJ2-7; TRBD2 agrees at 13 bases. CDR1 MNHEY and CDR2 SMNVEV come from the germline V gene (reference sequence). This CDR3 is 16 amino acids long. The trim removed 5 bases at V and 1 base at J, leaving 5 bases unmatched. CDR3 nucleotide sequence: TGTGCCAGCAGTGCCGGACTAGCGGGGGTGTCCTACGAGCAGTACTTC. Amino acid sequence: CASSAGLAGVSYEQYF.